This T cell receptor beta chain is from a study of blood T cells in healthy people across ages. Every sample gave at least 5 micrograms of total RNA when it was extracted. A sample-barcoded 5' primer and a J-beta primer mix were used in a second PCR of about 7 to 12 cycles. Each of the cDNA molecules was tagged by a template-switch adaptor with 12 random nucleotides. TCRdb fed the 5' RACE reads into MiXCR, producing one record per CDR3 protein. This table has over 500,000 distinct CDR3 sequences, over 40% appearing once. General observations from the study: PBMC samples, being unsorted, prevented any conclusive comparison of naive and antigen-experienced cells. No one knew whether donors had CMV, which possibly confounded expanded clonotype changes.

CDR1 SGHNT and CDR2 YYREEE come from the germline V gene (reference sequence). This CDR3 is 15 amino acids long. V was cut by 4 bases and J by 0 bases, with 11 bases left in between. Note on this clonotype: Antigen: not known. A clone one base away is much larger, so this may be a read error.

This TCR came from a woman of 80 years or more in good health. V and J are TRBV5-4 and TRBJ2-1, with D uncertain. Source material: blood. CDR3: CASSLSTNSYNEQFF. DNA for the CDR3: TGTGCCAGCAGCCTGAGCACCAACTCCTACAATGAGCAGTTCTTC.